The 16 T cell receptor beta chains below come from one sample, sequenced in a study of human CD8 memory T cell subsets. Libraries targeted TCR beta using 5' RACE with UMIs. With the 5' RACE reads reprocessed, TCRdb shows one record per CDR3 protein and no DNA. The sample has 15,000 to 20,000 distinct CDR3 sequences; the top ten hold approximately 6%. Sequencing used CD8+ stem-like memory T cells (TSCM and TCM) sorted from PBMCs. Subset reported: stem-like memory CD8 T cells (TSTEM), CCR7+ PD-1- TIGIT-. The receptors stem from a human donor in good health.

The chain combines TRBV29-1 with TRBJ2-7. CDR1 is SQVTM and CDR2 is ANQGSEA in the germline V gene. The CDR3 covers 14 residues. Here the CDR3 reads CSVEEDRTSYEQYF.

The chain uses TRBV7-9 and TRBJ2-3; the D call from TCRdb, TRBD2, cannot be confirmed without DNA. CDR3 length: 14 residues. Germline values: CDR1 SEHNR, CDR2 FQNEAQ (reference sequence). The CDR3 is CATVSGRATDTQYF.

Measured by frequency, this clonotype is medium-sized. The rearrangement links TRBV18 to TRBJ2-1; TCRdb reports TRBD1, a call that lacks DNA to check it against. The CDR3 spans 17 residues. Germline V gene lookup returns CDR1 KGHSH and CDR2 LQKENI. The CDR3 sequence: CASSPPPLEGPANEQFF.

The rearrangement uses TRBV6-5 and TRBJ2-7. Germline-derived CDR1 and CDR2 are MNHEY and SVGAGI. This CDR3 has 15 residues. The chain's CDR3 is CASSYNGYDSYEQYF.

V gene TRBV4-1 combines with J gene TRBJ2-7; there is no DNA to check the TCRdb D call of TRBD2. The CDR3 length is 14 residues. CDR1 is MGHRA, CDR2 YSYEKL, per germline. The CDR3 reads CASRGEGSSYEQYF.

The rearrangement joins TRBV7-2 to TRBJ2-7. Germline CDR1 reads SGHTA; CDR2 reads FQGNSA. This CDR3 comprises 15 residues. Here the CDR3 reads CASSLVAGMNYEQYF.

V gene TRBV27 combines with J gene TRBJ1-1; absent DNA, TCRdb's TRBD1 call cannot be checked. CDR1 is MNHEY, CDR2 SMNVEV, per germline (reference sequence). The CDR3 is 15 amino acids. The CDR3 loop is CASSRIQGVLSEAFF.

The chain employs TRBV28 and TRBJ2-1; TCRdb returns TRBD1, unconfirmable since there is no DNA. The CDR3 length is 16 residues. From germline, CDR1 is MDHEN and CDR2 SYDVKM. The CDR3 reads CASSIRTGMVYNEQFF.

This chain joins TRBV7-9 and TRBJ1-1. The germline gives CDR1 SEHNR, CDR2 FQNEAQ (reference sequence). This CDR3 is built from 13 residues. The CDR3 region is CASSLAGQGEAFF.

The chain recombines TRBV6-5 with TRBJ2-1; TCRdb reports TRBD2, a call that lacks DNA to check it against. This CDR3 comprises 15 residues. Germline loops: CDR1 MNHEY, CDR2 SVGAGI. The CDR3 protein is CASSLAGSSYNEQFF.

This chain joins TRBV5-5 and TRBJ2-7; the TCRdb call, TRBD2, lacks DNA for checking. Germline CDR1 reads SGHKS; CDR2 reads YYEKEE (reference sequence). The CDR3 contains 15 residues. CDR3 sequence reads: CASSLEMGQTYEQYF.

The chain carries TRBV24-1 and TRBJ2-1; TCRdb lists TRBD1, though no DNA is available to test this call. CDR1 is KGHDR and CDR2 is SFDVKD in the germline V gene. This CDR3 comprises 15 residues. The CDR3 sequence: CATSDRDRAYNEQFF.

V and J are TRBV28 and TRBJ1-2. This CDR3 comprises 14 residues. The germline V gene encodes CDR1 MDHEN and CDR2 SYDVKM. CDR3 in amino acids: CASSLSAENYGYTF.

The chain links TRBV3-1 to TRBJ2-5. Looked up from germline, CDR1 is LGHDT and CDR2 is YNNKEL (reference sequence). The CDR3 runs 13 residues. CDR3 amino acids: CASSQDLAETQYF.

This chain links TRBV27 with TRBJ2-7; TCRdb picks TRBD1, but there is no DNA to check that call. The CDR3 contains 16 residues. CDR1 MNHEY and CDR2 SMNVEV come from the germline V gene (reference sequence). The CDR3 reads CASSLSGTVVSYEQYF.

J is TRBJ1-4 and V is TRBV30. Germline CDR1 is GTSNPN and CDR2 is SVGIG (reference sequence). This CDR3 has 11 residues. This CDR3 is CAWKDGEKLFF.